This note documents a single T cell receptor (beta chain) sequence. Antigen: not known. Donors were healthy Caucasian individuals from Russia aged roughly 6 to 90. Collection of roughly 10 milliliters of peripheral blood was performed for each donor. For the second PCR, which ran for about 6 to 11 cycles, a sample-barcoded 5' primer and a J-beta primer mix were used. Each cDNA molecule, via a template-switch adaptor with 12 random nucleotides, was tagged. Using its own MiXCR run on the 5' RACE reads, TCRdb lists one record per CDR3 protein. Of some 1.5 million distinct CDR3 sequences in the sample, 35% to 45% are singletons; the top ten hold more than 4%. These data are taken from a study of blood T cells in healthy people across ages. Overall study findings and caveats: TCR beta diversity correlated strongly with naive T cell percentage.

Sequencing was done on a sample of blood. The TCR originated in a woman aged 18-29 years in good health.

The CDR3 nucleotides are TGCGCCAGCAGCTTCGGTGCACTCTCAGATACGCAGTATTTT. It encodes CASSFGALSDTQYF. V usage is TRBV5-1 and J usage is TRBJ2-3, with D uncertain. CDR1 is SGHRS and CDR2 is YFSETQ in the germline V gene. This CDR3 spans 14 amino acids. Between the trimmed V and J ends, which lost 2 bases and 4 bases, there was a span of 11 bases.